This note documents a single T cell receptor (beta chain) sequence. Profiled with immunoSEQ multiplex PCR; TCRdb holds only in-frame clones, not every one. The table lists about 42,000 clones, 87% of them singletons, with roughly 0.87% in the top ten. These data are taken from a study of T cell changes during pregnancy in multiple sclerosis. Between the trimmed V and J ends, which lost 3 bases and 5 bases, there was a span of 10 bases. Germline V gene lookup returns CDR1 KGHSH and CDR2 LQKENI. The CDR3 is made up of 13 amino acids. This specimen consisted of CD4+ T cells from peripheral blood mononuclear cells, obtained after pregnancy. The rearrangement uses TRBV18 and TRBJ2-5; tentative D call: TRBD1 (6 bases). The clonotype comes from a female donor with multiple sclerosis, enrolled in a pregnancy study. The CDR3 region has the DNA TGTGCCAGCTCACCTGGACAGAGGGAGACCCAGTACTTC. Translation: CASSPGQRETQYF. The full variable domain, with the rest looked up from reference TRBV18 and TRBJ2-5, is NAGVMQNPRHLVRRRGQEARLRCSPMKGHSHVYWYRQLPEEGLKFMVYLQKENIIDESGMPKERFSAEFPKEGPSILRIQQVVRGDSAAYFCASSPGQRETQYFGPGTRLLVL.